This is a list of T cell receptor beta chains from one sample in a study of T cell responses to AZD1222 COVID-19 vaccine. The method was immunoSEQ multiplex PCR; TCRdb's version includes in-frame clones alone and lacks a portion of them. The sample records tens of thousands of clones, 70% to 90% being singletons. The source was peripheral blood, collected on day 0 of MenACWY control vaccination. Receptor source: an adult in good health. Both conserved end residues are part of each CDR3. A D gene is named only where the DNA matches it firmly. The size entry is marked missing in some rows and otherwise reads once, few, many or a size class.

D,J,V,size,CDR3,DNA
-,TRBJ2-5,TRBV5-1,-,CASSLGSGEETQYF,TGCGCCAGCAGCTTGGGGAGTGGCGAAGAGACCCAGTACTTC
TRBD1,TRBJ2-1,TRBV4-1,-,CASSQGTGLDEQFF,TGCGCCAGCAGCCAAGGGACAGGGCTGGATGAGCAGTTCTTC
TRBD2,TRBJ2-7,TRBV29-1,-,CSVSPLRGGYEQYF,TGCAGCGTTTCTCCCCTTCGGGGGGGCTACGAGCAGTACTTC
TRBD2,TRBJ2-1,TRBV19,few,CASSIRTSGGYNEQFF,TGTGCCAGTAGTATAAGGACTAGCGGGGGTTACAATGAGCAGTTCTTC
-,TRBJ1-2,TRBV2,-,CASGSRGGYGYTF,TGTGCCAGCGGATCGAGAGGGGGCTATGGCTACACCTTC
-,TRBJ1-2,TRBV30,-,CAWQGGGDGYTF,TGTGCCTGGCAAGGGGGGGGTGATGGCTACACCTTC
-,TRBJ2-7,TRBV30,-,CAWSDRSEQYF,TGTGCCTGGAGTGACCGGAGCGAGCAGTACTTC
-,TRBJ2-3,TRBV20-1,-,CSPSREDTQYF,TGCAGCCCAAGCAGGGAAGATACGCAGTATTTT
-,TRBJ1-1,TRBV7-9,-,CASSSDRVGTEAFF,TGTGCCAGCAGCTCTGACAGAGTAGGCACTGAAGCTTTCTTT
-,TRBJ1-1,TRBV4-2,-,CASSQRLSSEAFF,TGTGCCAGCAGCCAACGGCTGAGCAGTGAAGCTTTCTTT
-,TRBJ1-1,TRBV14,-,CASSPAGANTEAFF,TGTGCCAGCAGCCCAGCCGGGGCCAACACTGAAGCTTTCTTT
-,TRBJ2-1,TRBV21-1,-,CASSTQTGGTYNEQFF,TGTGCCAGCAGCACCCAGACAGGGGGCACTTACAATGAGCAGTTCTTC
-,TRBJ1-3,TRBV5-8,-,CASSLVGSSGNTIYF,TGTGCCAGCAGCTTGGTGGGGTCCTCTGGAAACACCATATATTTT
TRBD1,TRBJ1-1,TRBV6-2/TRBV6-3,-,CASSYSGQGAVNTEAFF,TGTGCCAGCAGTTACTCGGGACAGGGGGCTGTGAACACTGAAGCTTTCTTT
-,TRBJ1-6,TRBV18,-,CASSPGSYNSPLHF,TGTGCCAGCTCACCAGGCTCCTATAATTCACCCCTCCACTTT
-,TRBJ2-7,TRBV2,once,CASKIGLYSYEQYF,TGTGCCAGCAAAATAGGACTATACTCATACGAGCAGTACTTC
TRBD1,TRBJ1-4,TRBV29-1,-,CSVEISRQGTSNEKLFF,TGCAGCGTTGAAATTTCTCGACAGGGGACCTCTAATGAAAAACTGTTTTTT
-,TRBJ2-7,TRBV9,-,CASSVSPTSSYEQYF,TGTGCCAGCAGCGTATCACCAACGAGCTCCTACGAGCAGTACTTC
-,TRBJ1-1,TRBV28,-,CASKTETEAFF,TGTGCCAGCAAGACGGAAACTGAAGCTTTCTTT
-,TRBJ2-1,TRBV10-3,-,CAISSTLAYNEQFF,TGTGCCATCAGTTCCACCCTGGCCTACAATGAGCAGTTCTTC
-,TRBJ2-7,TRBV10-3,-,CAISELSLGLDYEQYF,TGTGCCATCAGTGAGTTGAGTTTAGGGCTGGACTACGAGCAGTACTTC
-,TRBJ1-2,TRBV28,-,CASSLGAFTNYGYTF,TGTGCCAGCAGTTTGGGCGCATTTACTAACTATGGCTACACCTTC
TRBD2,TRBJ2-7,TRBV25-1,-,CASGGGVREQYF,TGTGCCAGCGGCGGGGGGGTCAGGGAGCAGTACTTC
-,TRBJ1-2,TRBV3-1/TRBV3-2,once,CASSLERRDGYTF,TGTGCCAGCAGCCTCGAACGCAGGGATGGCTACACCTTC
TRBD2,TRBJ2-3,TRBV12-3/TRBV12-4,-,CASRGLAADTQYF,TGTGCCAGCAGAGGACTAGCGGCAGATACGCAGTATTTT
TRBD2,TRBJ2-2,TRBV27,-,CASSSLAGDGRTGELFF,TGTGCCAGCAGTTCCCTAGCGGGGGACGGTAGAACCGGGGAGCTGTTTTTT
-,TRBJ1-1,TRBV21-1,-,CASSALRVVIDPEAFF,TGTGCCAGCAGCGCCCTTCGGGTGGTTATTGACCCTGAAGCTTTCTTT
-,TRBJ1-1,TRBV12-3/TRBV12-4,-,CASQDRSEAFF,TGTGCCAGCCAAGATAGGTCTGAAGCTTTCTTT
TRBD1,TRBJ1-1,TRBV4-2,-,CASSQEDRGRSEAFF,TGTGCCAGCAGCCAAGAAGACAGGGGGCGAAGTGAAGCTTTCTTT